This TCR beta chain stems from a study of shared clonotypes between healthy human individuals. The CDR3 runs to 13 residues. Looked up from germline, CDR1 is MDHEN and CDR2 is SYDVKM. Here immunoSEQ multiplex PCR was the method, and the copy in TCRdb shows in-frame clones only, minus some. The sample records approximately 1,000,000 clones, approximately 80% being singletons. The sample consisted of memory CD4+ T cells from PBMCs. The subset here: CD45RA-negative fraction. J is TRBJ2-5 and V is TRBV28; D not resolved. The DNA end is more similar to TRBJ2-7, so the J call may be wrong. The sequence was collected from a man aged 18 to 30 in good health. Some clones in this sample may be carry-over from other donors' samples. CDR3 sequence reads: CASSFLDSYEQYF. Here the CDR3 DNA reads TGTGCCAGCAGTTTTTTGGACTCCTACGAGCAGTACTTC.